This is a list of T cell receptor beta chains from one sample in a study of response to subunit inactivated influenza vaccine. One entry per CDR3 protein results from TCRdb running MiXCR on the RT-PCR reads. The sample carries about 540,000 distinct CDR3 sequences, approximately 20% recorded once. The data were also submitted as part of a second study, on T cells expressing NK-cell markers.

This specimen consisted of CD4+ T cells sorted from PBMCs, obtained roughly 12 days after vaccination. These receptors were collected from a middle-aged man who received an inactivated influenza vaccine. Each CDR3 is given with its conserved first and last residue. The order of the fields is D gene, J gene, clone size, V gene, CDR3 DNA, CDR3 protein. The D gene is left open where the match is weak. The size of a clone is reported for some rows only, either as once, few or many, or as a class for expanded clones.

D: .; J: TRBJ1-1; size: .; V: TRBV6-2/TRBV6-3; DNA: TGTGCCAGCAGCCACGACACGTCTGAAGCTTTCTTT; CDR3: CASSHDTSEAFF
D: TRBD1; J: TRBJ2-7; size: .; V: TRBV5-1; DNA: TGCGCCAGCAGCCACGACAGGGGGCAAGACGAGCAGTACTTC; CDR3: CASSHDRGQDEQYF
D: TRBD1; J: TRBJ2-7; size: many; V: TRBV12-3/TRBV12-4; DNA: TGTGCCAGCAGTTCCAGGACAGGGGGCTCCCACGAGCAGTACTTC; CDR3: CASSSRTGGSHEQYF
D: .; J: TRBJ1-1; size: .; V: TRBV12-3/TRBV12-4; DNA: TGTGCCAGCAGTTTCCCCGGAACTGAAGCTTTCTTT; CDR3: CASSFPGTEAFF
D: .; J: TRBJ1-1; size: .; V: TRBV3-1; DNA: TGTGCCAGCAGCCAATTGGGAAGAGGCACTGAAGCTTTCTTT; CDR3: CASSQLGRGTEAFF
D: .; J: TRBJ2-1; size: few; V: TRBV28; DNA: TGTGCCCGTACAGGAATCTCCTACAATGAGCAGTTCTTC; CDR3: CARTGISYNEQFF
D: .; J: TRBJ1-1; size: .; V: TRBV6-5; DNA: TGTGCCAGCAGTTATCGATTAGAGTCAGGGACGGAAGCTTTCTTT; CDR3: CASSYRLESGTEAFF
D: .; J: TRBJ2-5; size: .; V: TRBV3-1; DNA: TGTGCCAGCAGCCAAACGCTAGCCCACCAAGAGACCCAGTACTTC; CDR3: CASSQTLAHQETQYF
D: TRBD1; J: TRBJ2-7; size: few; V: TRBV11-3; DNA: TGTGCCAGCAGCTCGTCGGACAGGATCCACGAGCAGTACTTC; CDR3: CASSSSDRIHEQYF
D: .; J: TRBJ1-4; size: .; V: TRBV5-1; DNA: TGCGCCAGCAGCCAGTCTGGCGGGACCTACCGTGAAAAACTGTTTTTT; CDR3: CASSQSGGTYREKLFF
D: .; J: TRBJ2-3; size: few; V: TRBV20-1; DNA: TGCAGTGTCATGAGCGCCAGCTACACAGATACGCAGTATTTT; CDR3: CSVMSASYTDTQYF
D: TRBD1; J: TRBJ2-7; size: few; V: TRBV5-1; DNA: TGCGCCAGCAGCTTGATGGGACAGAACTACGAGCAGTACTTC; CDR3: CASSLMGQNYEQYF
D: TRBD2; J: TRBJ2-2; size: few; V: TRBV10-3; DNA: TGTGCCATCAGTGAGTCAGGAGCGGGGTCCGGGGAGCTGTTTTTT; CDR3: CAISESGAGSGELFF
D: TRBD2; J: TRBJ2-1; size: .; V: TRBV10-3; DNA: TGTGCCATCAGCGAGACTAGCGGCTACAATGAGCAGTTCTTC; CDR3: CAISETSGYNEQFF
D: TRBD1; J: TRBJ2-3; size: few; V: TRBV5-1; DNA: TGCGCCAGCAGCTTGGGGACAGGGCCAGATACGCAGTATTTT; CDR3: CASSLGTGPDTQYF
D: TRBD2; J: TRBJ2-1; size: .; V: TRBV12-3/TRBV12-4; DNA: TGTGCCAGCACCCCAGTTCTTGGTTGGCGGGGGGAGCAGTTCTTC; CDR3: CASTPVLGWRGEQFF
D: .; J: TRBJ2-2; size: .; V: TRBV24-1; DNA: TGTGCCACCAGTGATTTCAGGGGCGCGAACACCGGGGAGCTGTTTTTT; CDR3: CATSDFRGANTGELFF
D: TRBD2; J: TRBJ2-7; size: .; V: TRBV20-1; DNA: TGCAGTGCCAAGAGGGGACTAGCTTACGAGCAGTACTTC; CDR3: CSAKRGLAYEQYF
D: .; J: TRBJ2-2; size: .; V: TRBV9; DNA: TGTGCCAGCAGCGCCCCCCTTGGACAGATGAACACCGGGGAGCTGTTTTTT; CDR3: CASSAPLGQMNTGELFF
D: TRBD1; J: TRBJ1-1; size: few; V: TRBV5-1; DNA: TGCGCCAGCAGCTTACAGGGGCTTTACACTGAAGCTTTCTTT; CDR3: CASSLQGLYTEAFF
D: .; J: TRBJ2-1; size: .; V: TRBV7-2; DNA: TGTGCCAGCAGCTTAGGCCGCGGAGTTGAGCAGTTCTTC; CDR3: CASSLGRGVEQFF
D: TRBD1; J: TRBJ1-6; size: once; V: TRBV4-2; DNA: TGTGCCAGCAGCCAACAGACAGGGGCCTCGAATTCACCCCTCCACTTT; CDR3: CASSQQTGASNSPLHF
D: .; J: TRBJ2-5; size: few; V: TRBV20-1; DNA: TGCAGTGCTCAGAGGGGGAAAGAGACCCAGTACTTC; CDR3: CSAQRGKETQYF
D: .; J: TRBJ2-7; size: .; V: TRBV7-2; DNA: TGTGCCAGCAGCTTAGGGGGTGGAGCGGGCGAGCAGTACTTC; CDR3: CASSLGGGAGEQYF
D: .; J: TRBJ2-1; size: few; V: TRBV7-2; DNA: TGTGCCAGCAGCTTAGCTTGGCGGAACGACAATGAGCAGTTCTTC; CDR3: CASSLAWRNDNEQFF
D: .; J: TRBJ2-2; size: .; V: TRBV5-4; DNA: TGTGCCAGCAGCTCCTGGGGGCGGACCACCGGGGAGCTGTTTTTT; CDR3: CASSSWGRTTGELFF
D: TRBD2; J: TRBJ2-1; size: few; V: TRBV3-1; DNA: TGTGCCAGCAGCCAAGCTCCTAGCGGGGGCAATGAGCAGTTCTTC; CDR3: CASSQAPSGGNEQFF
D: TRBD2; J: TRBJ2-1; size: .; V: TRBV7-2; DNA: TGTGCCAGCAGCCCCGGACTAGCCGGAGGAGAGCAGTTCTTC; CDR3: CASSPGLAGGEQFF
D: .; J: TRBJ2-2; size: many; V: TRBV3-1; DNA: TGTGCCAGCAGCCAGACACCTGGGGGACACACCGGGGAGCTGTTTTTT; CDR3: CASSQTPGGHTGELFF
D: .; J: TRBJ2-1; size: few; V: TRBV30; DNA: TGTGCCTGGAGTGCTAGGAGGTTGAATGAGCAGTTCTTC; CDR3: CAWSARRLNEQFF
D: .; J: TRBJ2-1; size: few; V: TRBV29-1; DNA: TGCAGCGTTGAAGGGGGATGGAACATCAATGAGCAGTTCTTC; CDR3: CSVEGGWNINEQFF
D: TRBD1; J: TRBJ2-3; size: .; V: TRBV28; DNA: TGTGCCAGCAGTCCGGGACAGCCTGCCACAAATACGCAGTATTTT; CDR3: CASSPGQPATNTQYF
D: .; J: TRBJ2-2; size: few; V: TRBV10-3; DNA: TGTGCCACGGGGCAAGCTACAAACACCGGGGAGCTGTTTTTT; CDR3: CATGQATNTGELFF
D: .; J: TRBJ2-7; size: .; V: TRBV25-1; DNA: TGTGCCAGCAGTGAATTCAGCGGGCCTTACTACGAGCAGTACTTC; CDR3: CASSEFSGPYYEQYF
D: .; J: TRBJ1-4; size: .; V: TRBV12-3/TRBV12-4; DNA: TGTGCCAGCAGTCTGGGACCCGAAAGGGGAAAACTGTTTTTT; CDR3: CASSLGPERGKLFF
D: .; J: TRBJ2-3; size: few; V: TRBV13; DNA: TGTGCCAGCAGCTTAACGTTATCCGGCACAGATACGCAGTATTTT; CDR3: CASSLTLSGTDTQYF
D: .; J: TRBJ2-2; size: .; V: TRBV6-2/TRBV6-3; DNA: TGTGCCAGCACCCACTTTCTAGCAAGCGGGGAGCTGTTTTTT; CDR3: CASTHFLASGELFF
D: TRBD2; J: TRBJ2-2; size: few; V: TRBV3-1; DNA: TGTGCCAGCAGCCAGGGGACTAGCGGGTACACCGGGGAGCTGTTTTTT; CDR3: CASSQGTSGYTGELFF
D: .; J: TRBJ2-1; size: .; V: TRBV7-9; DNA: TGTGCCAGCAGCTTACTAGCCGGGAGTCAGAGTGAGCAGTTCTTC; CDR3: CASSLLAGSQSEQFF
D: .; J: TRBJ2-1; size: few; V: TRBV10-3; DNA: TGTGCCGTGGGGAGGAGGGATGATGAGCAGTTCTTC; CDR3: CAVGRRDDEQFF
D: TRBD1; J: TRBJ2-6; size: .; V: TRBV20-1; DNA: TGCAGTGCTAGAGGACGCGGACAGGGTTCAGGGGCCAACGTCCTGACTTTC; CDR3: CSARGRGQGSGANVLTF